This T cell receptor (beta chain) comes out of a study of cytomegalovirus exposure and HLA in healthy donors. A multiplex PCR was run with 60 Vbeta primers and 13 Jbeta primers. Measured with immunoSEQ multiplex PCR; TCRdb has only the in-frame clones, and not every one. The data contain 200,000 to 250,000 clones, approximately 85% of them singletons. The table lists this clone with a few counts. What it binds is unknown. Notes on the study in general: Most TCR beta V segments were productive about 87% or about 30% of the time in an earlier analysis. A later analysis found that most CMV-associated TCR beta chains appeared HLA-restricted. Likely technical artifact: a cluster of highly shared sequence variants.

This CDR3 is built from 13 residues. After removal of 2 bases from V and 7 bases from J, the junction contained 4 bases not matched to a gene. Germline assignment: CDR1 MNHEY and CDR2 SVGAGI. This TCR derives from a middle-aged woman in good health and CMV-seronegative. The sequencing sample was made of PBMCs. This rearrangement joins TRBV6-5 to TRBJ1-2; 7 bases line up with TRBD1. CDR3 in DNA: TGTGCCAGCAGTTACAGGGGGCAGGGTGGCTACACCTTC. Protein sequence: CASSYRGQGGYTF.